This T cell receptor beta chain stems from a study of regulatory T cells in long-lasting Graves disease. Study results and caveats: When disease was persistent, TRBV28, TRBJ1-2 and TRBJ2-5 were the favored segments.

J was trimmed by 4 bases and V by 0 bases; bases with no gene match: 6. This CDR3 region has 15 residues. CDR1 and CDR2 from the germline V gene are DFQATT and SNEGSKA (reference sequence). Time point noted: newly diagnosed GD, antithyroid drugs for less than 3 months. The authors made the TCR library using RNA they extracted from PBMCs. As for this clonotype: Its antigen is undetermined.

TCR beta libraries were built with iRepertoire HTBI primers and Arm-PCR of CDR3 regions. TCRdb passed the multiplex PCR reads through MiXCR, listing each CDR3 protein once. The sample has about 500,000 distinct CDR3 sequences, 9.5% to 15% seen once. The same sample was also used in a study of T cells in Graves' hyperthyroidism and ophthalmopathy. That publication notes: These patients, aged 18 to 65, had recently diagnosed hyperthyroidism lasting under 2 months. A set of HTBI primers served as the primers for a first-round RT-PCR of the TCR CDR3.

Sequences were derived from peripheral blood mononuclear cells (PBMCs), sampled at new diagnosis, from a patient treated with antithyroid drugs. This rearrangement joins TRBV20-1 to TRBJ2-3; 8 bases match TRBD2. The source of this sequence is a woman aged 25-40 years with Graves disease. The CDR3 bases are TGCAGTGCTAGAGATAGTAGCGGGATGGCAGATACGCAGTATTTT. Translated, it gives CSARDSSGMADTQYF.